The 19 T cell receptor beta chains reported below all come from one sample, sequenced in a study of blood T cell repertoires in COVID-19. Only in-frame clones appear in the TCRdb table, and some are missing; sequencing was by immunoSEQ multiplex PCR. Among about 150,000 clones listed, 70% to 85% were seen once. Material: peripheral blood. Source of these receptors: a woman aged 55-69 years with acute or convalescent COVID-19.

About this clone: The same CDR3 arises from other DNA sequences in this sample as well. As DNA, the CDR3 is TGTGCCAGCAGTGACAGGGTCTACGAGCAGTACGTC. Translating gives CASSDRVYEQYV. This chain connects TRBV28 to TRBJ2-7, with TRBD1 matching over 7 bases. The CDR3 has 12 amino acids. Germline V gives CDR1 MDHEN, CDR2 SYDVKM. Germline trimming cut 5 bases from V and 3 bases from J; bases unmatched to any gene: 1.

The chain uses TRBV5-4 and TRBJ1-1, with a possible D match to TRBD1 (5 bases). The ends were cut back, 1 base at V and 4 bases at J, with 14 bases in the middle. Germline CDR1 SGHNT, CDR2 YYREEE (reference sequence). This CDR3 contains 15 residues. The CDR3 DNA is TGTGCCAGCAGCTTGAGGTCGCAGGGCGTCACTGAAGCTTTCTTT. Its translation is CASSLRSQGVTEAFF.

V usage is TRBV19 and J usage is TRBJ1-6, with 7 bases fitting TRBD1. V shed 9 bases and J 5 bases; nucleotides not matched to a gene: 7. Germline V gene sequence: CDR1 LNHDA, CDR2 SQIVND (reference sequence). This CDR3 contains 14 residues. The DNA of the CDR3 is TGTGCCAGCAGGGGGGATTATAATAATTCACCCCTCCACTTT. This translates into CASRGDYNNSPLHF.

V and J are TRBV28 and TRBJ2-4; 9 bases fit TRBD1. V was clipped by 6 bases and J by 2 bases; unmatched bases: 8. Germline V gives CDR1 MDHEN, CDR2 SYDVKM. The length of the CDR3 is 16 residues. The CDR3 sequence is CASSARDRVSKNIQYF. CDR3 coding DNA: TGTGCCAGCAGCGCCCGGGACAGGGTCTCCAAAAACATTCAGTACTTC.

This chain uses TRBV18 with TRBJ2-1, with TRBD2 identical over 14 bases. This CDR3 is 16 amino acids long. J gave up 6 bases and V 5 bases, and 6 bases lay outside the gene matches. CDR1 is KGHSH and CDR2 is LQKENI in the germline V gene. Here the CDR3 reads CASSLGTSGGSNEQFF. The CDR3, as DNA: TGTGCCAGCTCATTAGGGACTAGCGGGGGAAGCAATGAGCAGTTCTTC.

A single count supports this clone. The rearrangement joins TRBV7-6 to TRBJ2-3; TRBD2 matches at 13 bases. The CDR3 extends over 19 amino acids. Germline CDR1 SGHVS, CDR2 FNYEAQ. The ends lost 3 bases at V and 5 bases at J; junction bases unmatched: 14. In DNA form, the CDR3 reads TGTGCCAGCAGCTTGGAACTAGCGGGGGGGACGGACGAGGTAGATACGCAGTATTTT. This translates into CASSLELAGGTDEVDTQYF.

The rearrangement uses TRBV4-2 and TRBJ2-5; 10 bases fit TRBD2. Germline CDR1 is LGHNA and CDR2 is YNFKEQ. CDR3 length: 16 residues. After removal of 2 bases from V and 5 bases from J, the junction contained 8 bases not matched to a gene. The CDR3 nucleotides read TGTGCCAGCAGCCAAACCGGACTAGCGGAGGGCGAGACCCAGTACTTC. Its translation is CASSQTGLAEGETQYF.

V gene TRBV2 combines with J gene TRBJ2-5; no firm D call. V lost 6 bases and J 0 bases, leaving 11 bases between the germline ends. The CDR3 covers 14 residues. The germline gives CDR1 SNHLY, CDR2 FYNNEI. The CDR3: CASSPSRYQETQYF. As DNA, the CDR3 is TGTGCCAGCAGCCCCTCCCGGTACCAAGAGACCCAGTACTTC.

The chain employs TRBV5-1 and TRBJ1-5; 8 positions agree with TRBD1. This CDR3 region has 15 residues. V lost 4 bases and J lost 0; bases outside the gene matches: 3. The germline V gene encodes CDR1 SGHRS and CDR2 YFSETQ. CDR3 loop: CASSEGQVSNQPQHF. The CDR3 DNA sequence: TGCGCCAGCAGCGAGGGACAGGTTAGCAATCAGCCCCAGCATTTT.

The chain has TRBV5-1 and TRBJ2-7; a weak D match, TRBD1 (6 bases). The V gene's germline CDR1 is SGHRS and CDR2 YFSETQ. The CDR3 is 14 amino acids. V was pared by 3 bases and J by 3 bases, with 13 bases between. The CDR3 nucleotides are TGCGCCAGCAGCTCGGGACAACTTAACTACGAGCAGTACTTC. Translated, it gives CASSSGQLNYEQYF. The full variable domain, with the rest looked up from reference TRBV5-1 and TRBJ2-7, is KAGVTQTPRYLIKTRGQQVTLSCSPISGHRSVSWYQQTPGQGLQFLFEYFSETQRNKGNFPGRFSGRQFSNSRSEMNVSTLELGDSALYLCASSSGQLNYEQYFGPGTRLTVT.

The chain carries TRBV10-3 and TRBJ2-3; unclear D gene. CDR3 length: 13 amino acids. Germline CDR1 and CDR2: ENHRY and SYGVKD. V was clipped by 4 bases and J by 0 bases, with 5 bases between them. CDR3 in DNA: TGTGCCATCAGTGGGCCGAGCACAGATACGCAGTATTTT. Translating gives CAISGPSTDTQYF.

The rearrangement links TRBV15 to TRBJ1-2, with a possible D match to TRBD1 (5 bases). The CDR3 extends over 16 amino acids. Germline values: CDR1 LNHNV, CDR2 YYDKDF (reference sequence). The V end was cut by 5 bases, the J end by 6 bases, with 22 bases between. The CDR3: CATSSTPTGVVDGYTF. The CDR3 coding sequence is TGTGCCACCAGCTCCACCCCCACGGGGGTGGTGGATGGCTACACCTTC.

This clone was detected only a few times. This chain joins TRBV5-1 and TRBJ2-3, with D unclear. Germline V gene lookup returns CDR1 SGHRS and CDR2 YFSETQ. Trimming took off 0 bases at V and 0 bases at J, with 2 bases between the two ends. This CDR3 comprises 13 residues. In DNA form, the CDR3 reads TGCGCCAGCAGCTTGGCTAGCACAGATACGCAGTATTTT. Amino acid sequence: CASSLASTDTQYF. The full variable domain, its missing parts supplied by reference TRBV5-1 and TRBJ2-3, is KAGVTQTPRYLIKTRGQQVTLSCSPISGHRSVSWYQQTPGQGLQFLFEYFSETQRNKGNFPGRFSGRQFSNSRSEMNVSTLELGDSALYLCASSLASTDTQYFGPGTRLTVL.

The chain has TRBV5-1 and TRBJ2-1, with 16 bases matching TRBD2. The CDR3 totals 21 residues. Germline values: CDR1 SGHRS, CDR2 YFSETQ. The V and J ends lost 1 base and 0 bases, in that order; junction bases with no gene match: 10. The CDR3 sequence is CASSLPSLGLAGGPSYNEQFF. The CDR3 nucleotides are TGCGCCAGCAGCTTGCCCTCCTTGGGACTAGCGGGGGGGCCCTCCTACAATGAGCAGTTCTTC.

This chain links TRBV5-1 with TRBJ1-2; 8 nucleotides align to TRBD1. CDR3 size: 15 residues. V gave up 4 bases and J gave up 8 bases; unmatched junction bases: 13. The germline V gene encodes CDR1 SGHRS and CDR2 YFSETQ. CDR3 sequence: CASSPRRGRLEGYTF. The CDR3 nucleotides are TGCGCCAGCAGCCCCCGCAGGGGGCGGCTGGAGGGCTACACCTTC.

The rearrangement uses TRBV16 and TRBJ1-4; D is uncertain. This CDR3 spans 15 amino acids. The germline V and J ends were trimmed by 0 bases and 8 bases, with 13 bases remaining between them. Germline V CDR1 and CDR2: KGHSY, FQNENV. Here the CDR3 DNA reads TGTGCCAGCAGCCAATCGGGAGAGGGCCGAGAAAAACTGTTTTTT. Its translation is CASSQSGEGREKLFF.

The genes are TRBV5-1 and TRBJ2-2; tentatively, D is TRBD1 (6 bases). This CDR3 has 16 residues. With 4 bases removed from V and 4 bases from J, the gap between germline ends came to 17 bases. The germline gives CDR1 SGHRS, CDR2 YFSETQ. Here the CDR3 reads CASSPGQSSGTGELFF. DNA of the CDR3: TGCGCCAGCAGCCCAGGACAGTCGTCGGGCACCGGGGAGCTGTTTTTT.

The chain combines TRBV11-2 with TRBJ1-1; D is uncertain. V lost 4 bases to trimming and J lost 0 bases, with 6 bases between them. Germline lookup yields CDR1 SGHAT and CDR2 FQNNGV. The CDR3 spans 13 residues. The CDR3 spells CASSSHMNTEAFF. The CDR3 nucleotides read TGTGCCAGCAGCTCCCACATGAACACTGAAGCTTTCTTT.

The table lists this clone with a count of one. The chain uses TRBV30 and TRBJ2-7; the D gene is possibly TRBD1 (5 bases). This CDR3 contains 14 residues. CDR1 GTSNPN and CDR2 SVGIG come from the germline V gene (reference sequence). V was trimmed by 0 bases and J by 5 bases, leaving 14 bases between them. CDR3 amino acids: CAWSVGQGFDEQYF. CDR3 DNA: TGTGCCTGGAGTGTGGGGCAGGGTTTCGACGAGCAGTACTTC.